The next 12 T cell receptor beta chains were all read from a single sample in a study of blood T cell repertoires in COVID-19. Here immunoSEQ multiplex PCR was the method, and the copy in TCRdb shows in-frame clones only, minus some. The repertoire holds about 180,000 clones, with 88% as singletons. The sample was peripheral blood. Every receptor here comes from a young woman with acute or convalescent COVID-19.

This chain joins TRBV18 and TRBJ1-2, with a weak D call TRBD1 (6 bases). This CDR3 spans 11 amino acids. The germline V and J ends were trimmed by 4 bases and 6 bases, with 6 bases remaining between them. Germline V gene sequence: CDR1 KGHSH, CDR2 LQKENI. CDR3 coding DNA: TGTGCCAGCTCACAGGGGGATGGCTACACCTTC. Translated, it gives CASSQGDGYTF.

The V call is TRBV18, the J call TRBJ2-6; the D is unclear. Germline values: CDR1 KGHSH, CDR2 LQKENI. The CDR3 sequence is 16 residues long. V was shortened by 1 base and J by 0 bases, with 7 bases between the two germline ends. The CDR3 DNA sequence: TGTGCCAGCTCACCACTGCGGAGCTCTGGGGCCAACGTCCTGACTTTC. Protein product: CASSPLRSSGANVLTF.

This chain links TRBV5-1 with TRBJ2-5; D is ambiguous. V lost 0 bases and J 2 bases, leaving 8 bases between the germline ends. The CDR3 consists of 14 residues. Germline values: CDR1 SGHRS, CDR2 YFSETQ. CDR3 coding DNA: TGCGCCAGCAGCTTGGGCAACAGTCAAGAGACCCAGTACTTC. Translating it yields CASSLGNSQETQYF.

The chain carries TRBV18 and TRBJ2-7; a possible D gene is TRBD1 (8 bases). The germline gives CDR1 KGHSH, CDR2 LQKENI. The CDR3 runs 13 residues. The V and J ends lost 8 bases and 3 bases respectively, with 14 bases between them. CDR3 DNA sequence: TGTGCCAGCACGACAGGGGACTACTACGAGCAGTACTTC. Its translation: CASTTGDYYEQYF.

The chain uses TRBV7-8 and TRBJ2-1; 12 positions agree with TRBD2. The CDR3 is 15 residues long. Germline assignment: CDR1 SGHVS and CDR2 FQNEAQ. The ends lost 6 bases at V and 5 bases at J; junction bases unmatched: 5. CDR3 in amino acids: CASSLAGGYHNEQFF. CDR3 in DNA: TGTGCCAGCAGTCTAGCGGGAGGGTATCACAATGAGCAGTTCTTC.

The genes are TRBV6-2 or TRBV6-3 and TRBJ2-5; 9 nucleotides align to TRBD1. Germline V gene sequence: CDR1 MNHEY, CDR2 SVGEGT. There are 15 residues in the CDR3. Trimming at V came to 3 bases and at J to 5 bases, leaving 7 bases not matched to a gene. In DNA, the CDR3 is TGTGCCAGCAGTTATGGGACAGGGCGGTGGGAGACCCAGTACTTC. It specifies CASSYGTGRWETQYF.

The chain combines TRBV30 with TRBJ2-1; possible D gene TRBD2, 6 bases. Germline V gene sequence: CDR1 GTSNPN, CDR2 SVGIG (reference sequence). Trimming pared 5 bases from V and 4 bases from J, leaving 18 bases between. The CDR3 loop spans 15 amino acids. CDR3 region: CAWFSRDSTYNEQFF. For the CDR3, the DNA is TGTGCCTGGTTCTCCCGGGACTCTACGTACAATGAGCAGTTCTTC.

This clone was observed a handful of times. This sequence joins TRBV20-1 and TRBJ1-6; D gene ambiguous. Germline assignment: CDR1 DFQATT and CDR2 SNEGSKA (reference sequence). CDR3 length: 16 amino acids. The V gene lost 3 bases and the J gene lost 10 bases, with 22 bases spanning the gap. In DNA form, the CDR3 reads TGCAGTGCTAGTGCCTTTGAGGAGGTAACGAAATCACCCCTCCACTTT. This translates into CSASAFEEVTKSPLHF.

The chain is built from TRBV7-9 and TRBJ1-2; 7 bases agree with TRBD1. Looked up from germline, CDR1 is SEHNR and CDR2 is FQNEAQ (reference sequence). The CDR3 sequence is 16 residues long. V was clipped by 4 bases and J by 6 bases; unmatched bases: 14. The CDR3 DNA reads TGTGCCAGCAGCTCAGGACAGGTCCTTACCGCCCATGGCTACACCTTC. Protein: CASSSGQVLTAHGYTF. Full variable domain (missing parts from reference TRBV7-9 and TRBJ1-2): DTGVSQNPRHKITKRGQNVTFRCDPISEHNRLYWYRQTLGQGPEFLTYFQNEAQLEKSRLLSDRFSAERPKGSFSTLEIQRTEQGDSAMYLCASSSGQVLTAHGYTFGSGTRLTVV.

This chain connects TRBV7-2 to TRBJ2-1; D perhaps matches TRBD1 (5 bases). This CDR3 spans 14 amino acids. V dropped 3 bases and J dropped 3 bases, with 9 bases sitting between them. Germline V gene data show CDR1 as SGHTA and CDR2 as FQGNSA. CDR3 nucleotide sequence: TGTGCCAGCAGCTTGACAGACAGCTACAATGAGCAGTTCTTC. Amino acids: CASSLTDSYNEQFF.

The genes are TRBV9 and TRBJ2-1; 7 bases agree with TRBD1. J lost 10 bases, V lost 0 bases, and 10 bases had no gene match. Germline V CDR1 and CDR2: SGDLS, YYNGEE. The CDR3 length is 15 residues. In DNA form, the CDR3 reads TGTGCCAGCAGCGTAGGATCTTCAGGGGGACGCGAGCAGTTCTTC. Its protein product is CASSVGSSGGREQFF. Variable domain in full (rest from reference TRBV9 and TRBJ2-1): DSGVTQTPKHLITATGQRVTLRCSPRSGDLSVYWYQQSLDQGLQFLIQYYNGEERAKGNILERFSAQQFPDLHSELNLSSLELGDSALYFCASSVGSSGGREQFFGPGTRLTVL.

Concerning this clone itself: Other DNA sequences in the sample encode the same CDR3. V usage is TRBV5-1 and J usage is TRBJ2-7; 7 positions match TRBD1. Trimming cost V 3 bases and J 2 bases; bases outside gene matches: 5. Germline loops: CDR1 SGHRS, CDR2 YFSETQ. The CDR3 length is 14 residues. The CDR3 loop reads CASSSGQRTYEQYF. Here the CDR3 DNA reads TGCGCCAGCAGCTCGGGACAGCGGACCTACGAGCAGTACTTC.